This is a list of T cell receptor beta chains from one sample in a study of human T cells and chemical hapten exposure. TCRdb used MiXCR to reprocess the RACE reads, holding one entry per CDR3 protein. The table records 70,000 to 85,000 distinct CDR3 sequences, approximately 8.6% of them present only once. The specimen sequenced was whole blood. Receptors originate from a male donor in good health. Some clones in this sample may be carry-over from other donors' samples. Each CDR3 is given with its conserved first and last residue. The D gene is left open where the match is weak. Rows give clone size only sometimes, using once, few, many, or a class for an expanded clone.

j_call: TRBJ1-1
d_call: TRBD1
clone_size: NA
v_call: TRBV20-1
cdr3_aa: CSGQGAMNTEAFF
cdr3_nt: TGCAGTGGACAGGGGGCGATGAACACTGAAGCTTTCTTT

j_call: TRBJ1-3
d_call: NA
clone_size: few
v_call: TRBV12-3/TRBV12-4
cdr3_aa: CASSPGRRSGNTIYF
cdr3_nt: TGTGCCAGCAGTCCAGGTCGCAGATCTGGAAACACCATATATTTT

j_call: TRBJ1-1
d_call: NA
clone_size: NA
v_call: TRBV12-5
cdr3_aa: CASGLDFDTEAFF
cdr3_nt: TGTGCTAGTGGTCTGGACTTTGACACTGAAGCTTTCTTT

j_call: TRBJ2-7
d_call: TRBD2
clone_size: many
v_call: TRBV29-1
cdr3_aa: CSVAGLAGESSYEQYF
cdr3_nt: TGCAGCGTCGCTGGACTAGCGGGGGAGAGCTCCTACGAGCAGTACTTC

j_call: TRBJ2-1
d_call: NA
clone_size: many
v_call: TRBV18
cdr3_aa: CASSPGGEGNEQFF
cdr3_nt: TGTGCCAGCTCACCCGGAGGGGAAGGGAATGAGCAGTTCTTC

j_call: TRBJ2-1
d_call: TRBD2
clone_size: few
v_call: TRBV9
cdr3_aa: CASSPLVAGGLNNEQFF
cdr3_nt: TGTGCCAGCAGCCCCCTGGTAGCGGGGGGGTTGAACAATGAGCAGTTCTTC

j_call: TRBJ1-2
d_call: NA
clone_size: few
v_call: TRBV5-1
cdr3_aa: CASSLDTIDNYGYTF
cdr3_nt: TGCGCCAGCAGCCTGGACACGATCGATAACTATGGCTACACCTTC

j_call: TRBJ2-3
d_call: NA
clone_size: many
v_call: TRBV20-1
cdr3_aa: CSAREPTVLDTQYF
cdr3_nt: TGCAGTGCTAGGGAACCGACAGTGCTGGATACGCAGTATTTT

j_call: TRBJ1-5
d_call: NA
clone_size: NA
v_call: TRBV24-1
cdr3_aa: CATSDFTQDQPQHF
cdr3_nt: TGTGCCACCAGTGACTTTACTCAGGATCAGCCCCAGCATTTT

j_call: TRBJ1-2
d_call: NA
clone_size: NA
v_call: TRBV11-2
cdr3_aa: CASSSWTDYGYTF
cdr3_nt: TGTGCCAGCAGCTCTTGGACAGACTATGGCTACACCTTC

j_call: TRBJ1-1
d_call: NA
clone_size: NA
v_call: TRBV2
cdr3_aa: CASNLLYQGMNTEAFF
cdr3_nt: TGTGCCAGCAACCTATTGTATCAGGGCATGAACACTGAAGCTTTCTTT

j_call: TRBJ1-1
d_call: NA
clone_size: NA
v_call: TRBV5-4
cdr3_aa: CASSFDSFNTEAFF
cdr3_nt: TGTGCCAGCAGCTTCGACAGTTTCAACACTGAAGCTTTCTTT

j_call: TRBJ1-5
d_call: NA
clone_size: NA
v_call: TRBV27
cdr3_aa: CASSLSVGNQPQHF
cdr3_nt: TGTGCCAGCAGTTTATCTGTCGGCAATCAGCCCCAGCATTTT

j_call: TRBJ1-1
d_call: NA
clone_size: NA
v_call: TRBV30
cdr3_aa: CAWSSGVGEAFF
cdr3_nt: TGTGCCTGGAGTTCAGGTGTGGGGGAAGCTTTCTTT

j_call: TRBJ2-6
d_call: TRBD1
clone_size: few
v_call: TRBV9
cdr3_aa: CASSVAIRDDRGSSGANVLTF
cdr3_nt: TGTGCCAGCAGCGTTGCCATACGCGATGACAGGGGAAGTTCTGGGGCCAACGTCCTGACTTTC

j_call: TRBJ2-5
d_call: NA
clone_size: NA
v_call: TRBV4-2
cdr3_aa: CASSQPGESFGETQYF
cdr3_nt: TGTGCCAGCAGCCAGCCCGGAGAGTCGTTCGGCGAGACCCAGTACTTC

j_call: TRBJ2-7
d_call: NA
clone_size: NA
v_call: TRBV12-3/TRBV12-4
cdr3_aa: CASNFGPGPLRYF
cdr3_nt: TGTGCCAGCAACTTCGGACCGGGTCCCCTACGGTACTTC

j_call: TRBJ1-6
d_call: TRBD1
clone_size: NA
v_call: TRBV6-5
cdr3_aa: CASRETGLESPLHF
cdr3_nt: TGTGCCAGCAGGGAGACAGGGCTTGAATCACCCCTCCACTTT

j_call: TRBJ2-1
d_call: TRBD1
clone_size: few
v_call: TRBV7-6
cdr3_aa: CASSLEEGGGEQFF
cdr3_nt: TGTGCCAGCAGCTTAGAAGAAGGGGGCGGCGAGCAGTTCTTC

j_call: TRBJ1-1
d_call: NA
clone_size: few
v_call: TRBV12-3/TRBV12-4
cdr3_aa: CASSRDSNTEAFF
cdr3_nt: TGTGCCAGCAGCAGGGATTCGAACACTGAAGCTTTCTTT

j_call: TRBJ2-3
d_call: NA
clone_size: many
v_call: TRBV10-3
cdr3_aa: CAISYTDTQYF
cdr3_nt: TGTGCCATCTCGTACACAGATACGCAGTATTTT

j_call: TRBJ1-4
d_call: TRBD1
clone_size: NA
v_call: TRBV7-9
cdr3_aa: CASSKQGQGDEKLFF
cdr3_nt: TGTGCCAGCAGCAAACAGGGACAGGGCGACGAAAAACTGTTTTTT

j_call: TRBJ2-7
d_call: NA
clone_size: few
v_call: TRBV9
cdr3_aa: CASSVQPPDRLLYEQYF
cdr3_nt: TGTGCCAGCAGCGTACAACCCCCCGACAGACTCCTCTACGAGCAGTACTTC

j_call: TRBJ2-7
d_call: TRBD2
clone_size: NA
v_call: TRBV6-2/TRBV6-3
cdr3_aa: CASSSPRGTSGGLSYEQYF
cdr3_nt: TGTGCCAGCAGTAGCCCCCGGGGGACTAGCGGGGGCCTTTCCTACGAGCAGTACTTC

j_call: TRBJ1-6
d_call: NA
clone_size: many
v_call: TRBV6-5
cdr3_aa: CASSGRQANSPLHF
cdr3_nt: TGTGCCAGCAGTGGGCGGCAGGCTAATTCACCCCTCCACTTT

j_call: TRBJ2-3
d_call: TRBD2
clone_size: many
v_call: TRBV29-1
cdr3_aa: CSSSGRAGTDTQYF
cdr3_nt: TGCAGCTCCAGCGGGAGGGCCGGCACAGATACGCAGTATTTT

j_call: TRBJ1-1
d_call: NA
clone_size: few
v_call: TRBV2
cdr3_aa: CASSDGGLAGKTEAFF
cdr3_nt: TGTGCCAGCAGTGATGGTGGATTGGCAGGGAAGACTGAAGCTTTCTTT

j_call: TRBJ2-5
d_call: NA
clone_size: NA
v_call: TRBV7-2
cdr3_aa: CASSDRGRRAQETQYF
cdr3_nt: TGTGCCAGCAGCGACCGGGGGCGGCGGGCGCAAGAGACCCAGTACTTC

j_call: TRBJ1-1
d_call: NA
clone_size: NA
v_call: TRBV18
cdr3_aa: CASSPLPGRNTEAFF
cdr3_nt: TGTGCCAGCTCACCACTCCCGGGAAGGAACACTGAAGCTTTCTTT

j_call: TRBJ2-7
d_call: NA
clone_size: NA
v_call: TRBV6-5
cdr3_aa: CASSYSSAGSWYEQYF
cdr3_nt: TGTGCCAGCAGTTACTCTTCGGCAGGGAGTTGGTACGAGCAGTACTTC

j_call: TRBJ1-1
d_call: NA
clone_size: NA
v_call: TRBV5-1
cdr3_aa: CASSLEGRPNTEAFF
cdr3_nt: TGCGCCAGCAGCTTGGAGGGCAGGCCCAACACTGAAGCTTTCTTT

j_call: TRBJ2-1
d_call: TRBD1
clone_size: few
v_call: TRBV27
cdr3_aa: CASSFKQGAGNEQFF
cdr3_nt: TGTGCCAGCAGTTTTAAACAGGGGGCGGGCAATGAGCAGTTCTTC

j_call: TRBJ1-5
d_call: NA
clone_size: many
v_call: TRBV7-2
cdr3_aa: CASSLVPGRYSNQPQHF
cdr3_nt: TGTGCCAGCAGCTTAGTACCAGGCCGATATAGCAATCAGCCCCAGCATTTT

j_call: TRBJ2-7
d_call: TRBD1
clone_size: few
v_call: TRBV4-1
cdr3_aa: CASSHEDRDTYEQYF
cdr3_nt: TGCGCCAGCAGCCATGAGGACAGGGACACCTACGAGCAGTACTTC

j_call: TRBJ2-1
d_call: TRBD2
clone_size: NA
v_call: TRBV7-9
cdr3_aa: CASSFAGTGTSGSSYNEQFF
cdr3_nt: TGTGCCAGCAGCTTTGCGGGGACCGGGACTAGCGGCTCCTCCTACAATGAGCAGTTCTTC

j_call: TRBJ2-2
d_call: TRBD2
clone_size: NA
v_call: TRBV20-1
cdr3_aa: CSARDGRAERHTGELFF
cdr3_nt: TGCAGTGCTAGAGATGGGAGGGCGGAGAGGCACACCGGGGAGCTGTTTTTT

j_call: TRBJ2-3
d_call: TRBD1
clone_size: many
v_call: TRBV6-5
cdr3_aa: CASSQRGQILTDTQYF
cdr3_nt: TGTGCCAGCAGCCAAAGGGGACAGATTCTCACAGATACGCAGTATTTT

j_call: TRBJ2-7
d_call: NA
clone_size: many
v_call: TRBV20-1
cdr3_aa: CSARVPTGGREQYF
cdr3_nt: TGCAGTGCTAGAGTCCCCACAGGCGGGCGCGAGCAGTACTTC

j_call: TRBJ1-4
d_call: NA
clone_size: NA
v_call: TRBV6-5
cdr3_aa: CASSWGDNEKLFF
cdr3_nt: TGTGCCAGCAGTTGGGGAGATAATGAAAAACTGTTTTTT

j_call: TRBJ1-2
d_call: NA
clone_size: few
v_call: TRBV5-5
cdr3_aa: CASSLSLSDGYTF
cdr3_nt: TGTGCCAGCAGCTTGTCGCTGAGTGATGGCTACACCTTC

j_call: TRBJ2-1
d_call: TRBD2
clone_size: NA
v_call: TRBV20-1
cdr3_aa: CSARDESGRMDNEQFF
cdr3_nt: TGCAGTGCTAGAGATGAAAGCGGGAGAATGGACAATGAGCAGTTCTTC

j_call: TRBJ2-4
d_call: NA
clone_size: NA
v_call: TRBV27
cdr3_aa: CASSLRVLLAKNIQYF
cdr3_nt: TGTGCCAGCAGTCTCCGGGTTCTCCTAGCCAAAAACATTCAGTACTTC

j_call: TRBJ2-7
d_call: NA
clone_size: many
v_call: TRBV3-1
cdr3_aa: CASSSGQEQYF
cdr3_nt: TGTGCCAGCAGCTCCGGACAGGAGCAGTACTTC

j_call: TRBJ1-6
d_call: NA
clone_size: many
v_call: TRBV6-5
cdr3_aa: CASSSYGWGNSPLHF
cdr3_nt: TGTGCCAGCAGTTCCTATGGCTGGGGTAATTCACCCCTCCACTTT

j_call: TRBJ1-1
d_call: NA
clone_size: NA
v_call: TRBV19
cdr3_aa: CATDTDFPGTEAFF
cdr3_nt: TGTGCCACCGACACGGACTTCCCGGGGACTGAAGCTTTCTTT

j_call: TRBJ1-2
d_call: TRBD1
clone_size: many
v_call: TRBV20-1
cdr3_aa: CSARRQGAMDGYTF
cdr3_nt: TGCAGTGCTAGGAGGCAGGGGGCTATGGATGGCTACACCTTC

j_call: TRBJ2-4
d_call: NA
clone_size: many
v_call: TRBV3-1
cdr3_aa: CASSQRIEGIQYF
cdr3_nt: TGTGCCAGCAGCCAGCGGATTGAAGGCATTCAGTACTTC

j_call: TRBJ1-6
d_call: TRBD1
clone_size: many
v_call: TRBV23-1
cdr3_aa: CASSPGQGEKKCSPLHF
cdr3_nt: TGCGCCAGCAGTCCGGGACAGGGGGAGAAGAAGTGCTCACCCCTCCACTTT

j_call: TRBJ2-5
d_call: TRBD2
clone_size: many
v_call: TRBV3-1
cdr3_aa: CASSRGGLAGVGETQYF
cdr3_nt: TGTGCCAGCAGCCGGGGGGGACTAGCGGGAGTAGGAGAGACCCAGTACTTC

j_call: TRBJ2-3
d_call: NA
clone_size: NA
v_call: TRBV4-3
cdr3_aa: CASSQFGGGADTQYF
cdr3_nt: TGCGCCAGCAGCCAATTTGGGGGCGGGGCAGATACGCAGTATTTT

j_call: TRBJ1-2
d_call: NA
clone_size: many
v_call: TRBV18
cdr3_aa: CASSPPTHNYGYTF
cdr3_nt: TGTGCCAGCTCACCACCGACACACAACTATGGCTACACCTTC

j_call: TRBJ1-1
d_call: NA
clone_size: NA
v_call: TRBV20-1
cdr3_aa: CSASVQVTGTEAFF
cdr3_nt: TGCAGTGCTAGCGTTCAGGTTACCGGCACTGAAGCTTTCTTT